The entry below gives a single T cell receptor beta chain sequence along with its context. This sample was included in a study of blood T cell repertoires in COVID-19. Only in-frame clones appear in the TCRdb table, and some are missing; sequencing was by immunoSEQ multiplex PCR. The repertoire consists of around 270,000 clones, with around nine tenths occurring once and the leading ten covering 2.5% to 3.5%. This CDR3 spans 14 amino acids. Germline CDR1 and CDR2: SGHTA and FQGNSA. V was pared by 0 bases and J by 6 bases, with 11 bases between. In terms of age and location, participants ranged from roughly 18 to 95 years and lived in approximately 24 US areas.

This chain uses TRBV7-2 with TRBJ1-1, with D possibly TRBD1 on 5 matching bases. Sequences were obtained from PBMCs or T cells enriched from blood (not recorded which). This sequence was found in a woman aged 40 to 49 who had been exposed to COVID-19. CDR3 region: CASSLAGGWPEAFF. The DNA of the CDR3 is TGTGCCAGCAGCTTAGCGGGGGGGTGGCCTGAAGCTTTCTTT.